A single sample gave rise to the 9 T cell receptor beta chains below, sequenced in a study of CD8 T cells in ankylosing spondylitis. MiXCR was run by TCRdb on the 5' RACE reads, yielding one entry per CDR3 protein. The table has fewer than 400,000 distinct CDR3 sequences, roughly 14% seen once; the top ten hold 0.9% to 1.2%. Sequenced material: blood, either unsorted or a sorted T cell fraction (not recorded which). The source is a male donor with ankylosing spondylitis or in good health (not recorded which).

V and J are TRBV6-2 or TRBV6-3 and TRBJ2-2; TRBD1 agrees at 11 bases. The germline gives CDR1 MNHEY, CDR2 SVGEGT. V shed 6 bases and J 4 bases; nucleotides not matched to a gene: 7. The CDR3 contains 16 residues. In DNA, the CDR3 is TGTGCCAGCAGCTCTGGACAGGGGGCGACCACCGGGGAGCTGTTTTTT. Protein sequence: CASSSGQGATTGELFF.

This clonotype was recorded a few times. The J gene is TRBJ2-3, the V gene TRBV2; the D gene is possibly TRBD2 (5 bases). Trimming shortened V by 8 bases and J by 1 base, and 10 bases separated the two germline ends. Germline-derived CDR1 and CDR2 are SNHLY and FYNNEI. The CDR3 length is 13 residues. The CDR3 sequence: CASPPGGTDTQYF. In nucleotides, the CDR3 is TGTGCCAGCCCGCCCGGGGGCACAGATACGCAGTATTTT.

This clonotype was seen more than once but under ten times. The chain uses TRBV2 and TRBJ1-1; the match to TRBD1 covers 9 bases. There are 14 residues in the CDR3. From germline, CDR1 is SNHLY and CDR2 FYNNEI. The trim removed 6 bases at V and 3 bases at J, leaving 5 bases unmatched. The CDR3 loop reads CASSSRTGDTEAFF. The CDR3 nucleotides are TGTGCCAGCAGCTCCAGGACAGGGGACACTGAAGCTTTCTTT.

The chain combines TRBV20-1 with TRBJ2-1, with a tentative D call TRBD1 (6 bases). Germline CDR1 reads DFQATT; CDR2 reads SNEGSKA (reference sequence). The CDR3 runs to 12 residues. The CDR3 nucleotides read TGCAGCGGCGCTAACAGGGACAATGAGCAGTTCTTC. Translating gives CSGANRDNEQFF.

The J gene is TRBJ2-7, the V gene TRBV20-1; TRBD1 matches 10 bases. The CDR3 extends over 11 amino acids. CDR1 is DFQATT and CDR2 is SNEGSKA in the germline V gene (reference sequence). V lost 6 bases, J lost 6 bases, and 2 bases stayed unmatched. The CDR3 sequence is CSAGTGAEQYF. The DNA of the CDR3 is TGCAGTGCCGGGACAGGGGCCGAGCAGTACTTC.

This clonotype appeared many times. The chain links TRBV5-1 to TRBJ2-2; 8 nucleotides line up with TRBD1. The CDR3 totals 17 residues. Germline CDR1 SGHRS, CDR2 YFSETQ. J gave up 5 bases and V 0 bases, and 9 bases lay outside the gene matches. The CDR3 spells CASSLGKTGERTGELFF. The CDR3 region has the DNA TGCGCCAGCAGCTTGGGCAAGACAGGGGAACGGACCGGGGAGCTGTTTTTT.

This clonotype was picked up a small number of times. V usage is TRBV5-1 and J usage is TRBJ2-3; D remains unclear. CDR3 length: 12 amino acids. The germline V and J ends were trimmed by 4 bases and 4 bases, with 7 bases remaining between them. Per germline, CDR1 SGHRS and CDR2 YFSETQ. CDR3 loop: CASSQYPDTQYF. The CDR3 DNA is TGCGCCAGCAGCCAGTACCCAGATACGCAGTATTTT. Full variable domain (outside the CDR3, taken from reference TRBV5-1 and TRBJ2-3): KAGVTQTPRYLIKTRGQQVTLSCSPISGHRSVSWYQQTPGQGLQFLFEYFSETQRNKGNFPGRFSGRQFSNSRSEMNVSTLELGDSALYLCASSQYPDTQYFGPGTRLTVL.

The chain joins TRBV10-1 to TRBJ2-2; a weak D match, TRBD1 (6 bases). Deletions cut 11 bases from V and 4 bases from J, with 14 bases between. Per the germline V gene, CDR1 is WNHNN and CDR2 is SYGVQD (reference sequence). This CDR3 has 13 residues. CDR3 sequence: CAVQGRSTGELFF. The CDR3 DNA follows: TGCGCCGTACAGGGAAGAAGCACCGGGGAGCTGTTTTTT.

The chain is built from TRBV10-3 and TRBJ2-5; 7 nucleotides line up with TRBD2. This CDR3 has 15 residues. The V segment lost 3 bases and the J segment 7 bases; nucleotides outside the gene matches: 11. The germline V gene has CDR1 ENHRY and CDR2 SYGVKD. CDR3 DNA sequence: TGTGCCATCAGTGACGTTGGAGCGGGGAGGCGGACCCAGTACTTC. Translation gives CAISDVGAGRRTQYF.